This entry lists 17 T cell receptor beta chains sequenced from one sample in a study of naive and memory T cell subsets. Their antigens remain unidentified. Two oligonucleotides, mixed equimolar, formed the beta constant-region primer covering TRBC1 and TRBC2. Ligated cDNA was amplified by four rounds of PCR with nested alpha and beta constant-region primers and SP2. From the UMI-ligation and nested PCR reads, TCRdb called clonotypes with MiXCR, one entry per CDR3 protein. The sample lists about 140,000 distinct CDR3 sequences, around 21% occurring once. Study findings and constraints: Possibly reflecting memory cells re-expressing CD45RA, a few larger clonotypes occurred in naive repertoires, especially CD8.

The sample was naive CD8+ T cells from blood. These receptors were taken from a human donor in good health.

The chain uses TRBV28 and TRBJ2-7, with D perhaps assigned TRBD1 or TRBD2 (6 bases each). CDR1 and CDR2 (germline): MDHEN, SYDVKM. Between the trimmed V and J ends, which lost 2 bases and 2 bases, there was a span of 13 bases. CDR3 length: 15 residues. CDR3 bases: TGTGCCAGCAGTTTAACCTTCGGGGGCCCCTACGAGCAGTACTTC. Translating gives CASSLTFGGPYEQYF.

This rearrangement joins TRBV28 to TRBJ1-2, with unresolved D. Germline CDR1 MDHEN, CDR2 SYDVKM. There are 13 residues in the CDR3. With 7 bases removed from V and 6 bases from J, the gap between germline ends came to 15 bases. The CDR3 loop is CASTLQDHDGYTF. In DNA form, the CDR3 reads TGTGCCAGCACTCTTCAGGATCATGATGGCTACACCTTC.

The CDR3 DNA sequence: TGCGCCAGCAGCCTCCTTTGGACAGGGGCCTACGAGCAGTACTTC. This codes for CASSLLWTGAYEQYF. The chain uses TRBV5-1 and TRBJ2-7, with 9 positions matching TRBD1. J lost 2 bases, V lost 4 bases, and 7 bases had no gene match. This CDR3 spans 15 amino acids. The germline CDR1 and CDR2 sequences are SGHRS and YFSETQ.

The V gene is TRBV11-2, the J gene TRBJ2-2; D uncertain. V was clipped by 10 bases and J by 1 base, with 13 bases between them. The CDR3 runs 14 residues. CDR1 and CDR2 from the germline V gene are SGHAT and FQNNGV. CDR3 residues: CAIPGVGNTGELFF. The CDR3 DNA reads TGTGCCATTCCTGGAGTGGGGAACACCGGGGAGCTGTTTTTT.

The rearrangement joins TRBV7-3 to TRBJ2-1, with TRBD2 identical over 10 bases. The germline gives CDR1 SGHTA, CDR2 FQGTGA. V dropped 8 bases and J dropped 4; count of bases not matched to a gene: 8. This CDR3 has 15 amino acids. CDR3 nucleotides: TGTGCCAGCCTGAACGGACTAGCGGTGTACAATGAGCAGTTCTTC. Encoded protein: CASLNGLAVYNEQFF. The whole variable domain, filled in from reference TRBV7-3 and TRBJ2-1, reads GAGVSQTPSNKVTEKGKYVELRCDPISGHTALYWYRQSLGQGPEFLIYFQGTGAADDSGLPNDRFFAVRPEGSVSTLKIQRTERGDSAVYLCASLNGLAVYNEQFFGPGTRLTVL.

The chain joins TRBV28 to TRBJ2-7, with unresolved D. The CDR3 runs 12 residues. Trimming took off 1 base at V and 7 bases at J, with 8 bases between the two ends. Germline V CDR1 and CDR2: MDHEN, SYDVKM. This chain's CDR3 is CASSLSSGEQYF. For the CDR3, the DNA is TGTGCCAGCAGTTTATCTTCTGGAGAGCAGTACTTC. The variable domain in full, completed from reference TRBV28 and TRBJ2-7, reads DVKVTQSSRYLVKRTGEKVFLECVQDMDHENMFWYRQDPGLGLRLIYFSYDVKMKEKGDIPEGYSVSREKKERFSLILESASTNQTSMYLCASSLSSGEQYFGPGTRLTVT.

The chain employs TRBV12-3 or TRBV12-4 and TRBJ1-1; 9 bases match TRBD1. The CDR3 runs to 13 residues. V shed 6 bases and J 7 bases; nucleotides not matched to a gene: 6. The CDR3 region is CASRGDRVGEAFF. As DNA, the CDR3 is TGTGCCAGCAGGGGGGACAGGGTTGGTGAAGCTTTCTTT.

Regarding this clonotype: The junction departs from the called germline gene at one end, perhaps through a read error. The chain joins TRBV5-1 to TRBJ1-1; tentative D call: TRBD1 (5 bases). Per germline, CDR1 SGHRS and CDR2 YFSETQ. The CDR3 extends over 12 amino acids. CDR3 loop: CDSSPGTESAFF. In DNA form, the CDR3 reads TGCGACAGCAGCCCCGGGACGGAGTCCGCTTTCTTT.

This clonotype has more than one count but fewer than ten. Here the CDR3 DNA reads TGTGCCAGCAGCCAAATCAGATACCATGAAGCTTTCTTT. Encoded protein: CASSQIRYHEAFF. The rearrangement joins TRBV14 to TRBJ1-1; no clear D gene. CDR3 length: 13 residues. Germline V CDR1 and CDR2: SGHDN, FVKESK. The V gene lost 2 bases and the J gene lost 7 bases, with 11 bases spanning the gap.

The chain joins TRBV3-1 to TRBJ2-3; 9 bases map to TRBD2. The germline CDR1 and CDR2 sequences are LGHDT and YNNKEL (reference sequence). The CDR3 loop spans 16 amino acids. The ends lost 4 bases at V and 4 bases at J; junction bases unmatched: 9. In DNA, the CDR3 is TGTGCCAGCAGCCGAGTGACTAGCGGTTTTTCAGATACGCAGTATTTT. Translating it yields CASSRVTSGFSDTQYF.

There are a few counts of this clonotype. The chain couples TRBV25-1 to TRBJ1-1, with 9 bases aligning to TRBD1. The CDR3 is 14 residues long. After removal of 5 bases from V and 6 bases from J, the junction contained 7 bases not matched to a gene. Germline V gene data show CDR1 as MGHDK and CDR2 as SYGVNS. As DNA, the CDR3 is TGTGCCAGCAGTTTTGGACAGGGGTCTGCTGAAGCTTTCTTT. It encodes CASSFGQGSAEAFF.

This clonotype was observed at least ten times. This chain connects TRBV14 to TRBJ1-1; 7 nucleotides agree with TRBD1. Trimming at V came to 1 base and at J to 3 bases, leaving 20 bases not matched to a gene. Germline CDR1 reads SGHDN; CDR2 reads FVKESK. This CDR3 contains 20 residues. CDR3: CASSQVKGPAGGFLDTEAFF. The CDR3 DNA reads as TGTGCCAGCAGCCAAGTTAAAGGTCCCGCAGGGGGTTTCCTGGACACTGAAGCTTTCTTT.

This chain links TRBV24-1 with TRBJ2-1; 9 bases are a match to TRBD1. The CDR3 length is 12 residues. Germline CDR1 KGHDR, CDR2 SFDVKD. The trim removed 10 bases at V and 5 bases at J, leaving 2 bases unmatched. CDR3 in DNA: TGTGCCACACAGGGGGCCCACAATGAGCAGTTCTTC. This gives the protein CATQGAHNEQFF.

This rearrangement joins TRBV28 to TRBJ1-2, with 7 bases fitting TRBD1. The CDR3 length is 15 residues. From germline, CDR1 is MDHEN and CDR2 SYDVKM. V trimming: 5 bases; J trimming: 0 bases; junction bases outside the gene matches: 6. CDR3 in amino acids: CASSPGTVPNYGYTF. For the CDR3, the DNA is TGTGCCAGCAGTCCAGGGACAGTCCCTAACTATGGCTACACCTTC.

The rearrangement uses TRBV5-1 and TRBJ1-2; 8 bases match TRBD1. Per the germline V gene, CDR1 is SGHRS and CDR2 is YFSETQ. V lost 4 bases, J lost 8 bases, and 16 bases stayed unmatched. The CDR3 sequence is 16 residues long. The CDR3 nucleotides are TGCGCCAGCAGCCCGGAATCCGGGACAGGAATTTTCGGCTACACCTTC. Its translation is CASSPESGTGIFGYTF.

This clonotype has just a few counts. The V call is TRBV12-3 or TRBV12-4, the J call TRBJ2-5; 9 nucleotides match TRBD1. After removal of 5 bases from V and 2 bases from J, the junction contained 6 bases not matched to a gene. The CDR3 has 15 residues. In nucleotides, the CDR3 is TGTGCCAGCAGTACCGGGACAGGGTTACAAGAGACCCAGTACTTC. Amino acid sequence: CASSTGTGLQETQYF.

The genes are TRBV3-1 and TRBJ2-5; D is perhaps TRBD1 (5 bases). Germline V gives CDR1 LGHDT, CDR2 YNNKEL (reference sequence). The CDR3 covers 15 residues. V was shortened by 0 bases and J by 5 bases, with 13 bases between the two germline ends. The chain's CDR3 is CASSQERVRVETQYF. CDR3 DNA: TGTGCCAGCAGCCAAGAACGAGTCAGGGTGGAGACCCAGTACTTC.